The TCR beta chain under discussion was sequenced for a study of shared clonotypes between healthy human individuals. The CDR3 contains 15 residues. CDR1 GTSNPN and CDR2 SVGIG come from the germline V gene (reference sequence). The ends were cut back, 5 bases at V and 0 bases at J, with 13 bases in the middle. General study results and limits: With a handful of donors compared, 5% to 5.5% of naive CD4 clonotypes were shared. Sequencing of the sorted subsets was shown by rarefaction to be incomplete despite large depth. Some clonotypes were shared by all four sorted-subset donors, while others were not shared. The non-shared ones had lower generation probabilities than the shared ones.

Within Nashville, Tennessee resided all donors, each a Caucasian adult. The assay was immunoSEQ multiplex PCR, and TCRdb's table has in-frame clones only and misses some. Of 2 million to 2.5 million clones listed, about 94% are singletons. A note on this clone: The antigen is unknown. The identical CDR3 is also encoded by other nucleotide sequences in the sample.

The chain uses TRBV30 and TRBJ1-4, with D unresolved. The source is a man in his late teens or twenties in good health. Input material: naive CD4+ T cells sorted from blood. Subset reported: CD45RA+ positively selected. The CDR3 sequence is CAWLRQATTNEKLFF. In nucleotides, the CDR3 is TGTGCCTGGTTAAGGCAGGCCACAACTAATGAAAAACTGTTTTTT.